This T cell receptor (beta chain) was captured in a study of T cell responses to AZD1222 COVID-19 vaccine. Germline assignment: CDR1 LNHDA and CDR2 SQIVND (reference sequence). The J segment lost 7 bases and the V segment lost 4 bases, leaving 7 bases of the junction unmatched. This CDR3 region has 14 residues. Findings and caveats of the study: Rises in breadth and depth of Spike-specific TCRs came after two AZD1222 doses. Baseline serology detected seropositivity in only 6 or 7 AZD1222 recipients.

The table came from immunoSEQ multiplex PCR; TCRdb's copy has only in-frame clones and leaves some out. The sample lists approximately 150,000 clones, roughly 92% occurring once. Concerning this clone: Its specificity is unknown.

The chain employs TRBV19 and TRBJ1-2; 9 nucleotides line up with TRBD1. Here the sequenced sample was peripheral blood, taken 28 days after the second AZD1222 dose. The sequence came from an adult who received the AZD1222 COVID-19 vaccine. Written as DNA, the CDR3 is TGTGCCAGTAGTAACACCGGGACAGGGCTTGGCTACACCTTC. It is translated as CASSNTGTGLGYTF.